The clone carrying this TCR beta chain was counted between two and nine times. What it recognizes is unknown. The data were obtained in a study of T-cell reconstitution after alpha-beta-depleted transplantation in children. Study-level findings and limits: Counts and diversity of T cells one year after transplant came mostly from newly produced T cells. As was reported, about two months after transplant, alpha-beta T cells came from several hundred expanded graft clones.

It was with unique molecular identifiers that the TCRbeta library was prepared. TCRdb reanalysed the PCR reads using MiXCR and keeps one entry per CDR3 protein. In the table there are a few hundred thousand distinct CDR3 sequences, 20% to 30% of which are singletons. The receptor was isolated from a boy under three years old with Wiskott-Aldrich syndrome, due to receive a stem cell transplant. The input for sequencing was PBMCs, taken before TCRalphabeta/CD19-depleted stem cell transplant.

The CDR3 is CASSPRTGANTGELFF. As DNA, the CDR3 is TGTGCCAGCAGCCCCCGGACAGGGGCTAACACCGGGGAGCTGTTTTTT. V gene TRBV9 combines with J gene TRBJ2-2; 9 nucleotides line up with TRBD1. CDR1 and CDR2 from the germline V gene are SGDLS and YYNGEE. The CDR3 runs 16 residues. V lost 4 bases and J lost 2; bases outside the gene matches: 6. The entire variable domain, with the rest obtained from reference TRBV9 and TRBJ2-2, is as follows: DSGVTQTPKHLITATGQRVTLRCSPRSGDLSVYWYQQSLDQGLQFLIQYYNGEERAKGNILERFSAQQFPDLHSELNLSSLELGDSALYFCASSPRTGANTGELFFGEGSRLTVL.